Presented here are 29 T cell receptor beta chains from one specimen sequenced in a study of blood T cell repertoires in COVID-19 (dated by TCRdb to 2020 to 2021). The method behind the library was the immunoSEQ multiplex PCR assay. Here the immuneACCESS table is served through TCRdb, limited to in-frame sequences with V and J called. Missing clones are a known gap in these copies; in checked studies unresolved V genes cover under half, and the rest lacks a known reason. Present in this sample are approximately 250,000 clones, 85% to 90% of which were seen just once. Jointly, the top ten make up approximately 4% of the sample. Sample: PBMCs or T cells enriched from blood (not recorded which). These receptors were obtained from a woman aged 25 to 45 with acute COVID-19.

J is TRBJ2-1 and V is TRBV3-1 (or the pseudogene TRBV3-2), with D maybe TRBD2 (6 bases). Germline V gene sequence: CDR1 LGHDT, CDR2 YNNKEL (reference sequence). The length of the CDR3 is 15 residues. Trimming shortened V by 5 bases and J by 2 bases, and 13 bases separated the two germline ends. This CDR3 reads CASSSRDLPYNEQFF. In DNA form, the CDR3 reads TGTGCCAGCAGCTCCCGGGACTTGCCCTACAATGAGCAGTTCTTC.

Written as DNA, the CDR3 is TGCGCCAGCAGCCAAGTGTTTCGAACTCTGGTGAACTATGGCTACACCTTC. It yields the protein CASSQVFRTLVNYGYTF. The chain uses TRBV4-1 and TRBJ1-2; D is unresolved. The CDR3 length is 17 residues. V was trimmed by 1 base and J by 2 bases, leaving 17 bases between them. CDR1 is MGHRA and CDR2 is YSYEKL in the germline V gene.

This chain connects TRBV3-1 (or the pseudogene TRBV3-2) to TRBJ2-7; 11 bases fit TRBD1. Trimming cost V 6 bases and J 4 bases; bases outside gene matches: 8. The CDR3 spans 15 residues. Germline values: CDR1 LGHDT, CDR2 YNNKEL (reference sequence). In DNA, the CDR3 is TGTGCCAGCAGTCGCATCGGGACAGGGGGTTACGAGCAGTACTTC. This encodes CASSRIGTGGYEQYF.

The V and J genes are TRBV6-6 and TRBJ2-1, with 13 bases that match TRBD2. This CDR3 is built from 15 residues. Germline CDR1 reads MNHNY; CDR2 reads SVGAGI (reference sequence). Trimming removed 9 bases from V and 4 bases from J; junction bases left unmatched: 6. The CDR3 protein is CASTLTSGRYNEQFF. The CDR3 DNA sequence: TGTGCCAGTACGCTGACTAGCGGGAGGTACAATGAGCAGTTCTTC.

The chain uses TRBV18 and TRBJ1-2, with 8 bases that match TRBD1. Trimming took 2 bases from V and 7 from J; bases not matched to a gene: 9. The CDR3 is made up of 15 amino acids. Germline lookup yields CDR1 KGHSH and CDR2 LQKENI. The CDR3 sequence is CASSPGPQGASGYTF. In DNA form, the CDR3 reads TGTGCCAGCTCACCAGGGCCGCAGGGGGCCTCTGGCTACACCTTC.

The chain has TRBV23-1 and TRBJ2-6, with no clear D. TRBV23-1 is an ORF, with its function uncertain. The CDR3 is 13 residues long. V was shortened by 5 bases and J by 2 bases, with 4 bases between the two germline ends. Written as DNA, the CDR3 is TGCGCCAGCAGTTTTACTGGGGCCAACGTCCTGACTTTC. The encoded protein is CASSFTGANVLTF.

The chain has TRBV19 and TRBJ2-2; TRBD1 matches 7 bases. This CDR3 is 15 amino acids long. From germline, CDR1 is LNHDA and CDR2 SQIVND (reference sequence). Losses at the gene ends were 7 bases for V and 6 bases for J; bases not matched to a gene: 11. CDR3 sequence (DNA): TGTGCCAGTACCCGGGACAGATTTTTGCCCGGGGAGCTGTTTTTT. It codes for CASTRDRFLPGELFF. Full variable domain (outside the CDR3, taken from reference TRBV19 and TRBJ2-2): DGGITQSPKYLFRKEGQNVTLSCEQNLNHDAMYWYRQDPGQGLRLIYYSQIVNDFQKGDIAEGYSVSREKKESFPLTVTSAQKNPTAFYLCASTRDRFLPGELFFGEGSRLTVL.

The V and J genes are TRBV4-2 and TRBJ2-1; 8 nucleotides line up with TRBD2. The CDR3 runs 15 residues. CDR1 and CDR2 from the germline V gene are LGHNA and YNFKEQ. J lost 3 bases, V lost 3 bases, and 4 bases had no gene match. Written as DNA, the CDR3 is TGTGCCAGCAGCCATGTCGGGGGGGGCTACAATGAGCAGTTCTTC. Its translation is CASSHVGGGYNEQFF.

The sample holds a few counts of this clone. V and J are TRBV6-5 and TRBJ2-7, with D perhaps TRBD1 (6 bases). This CDR3 region has 13 residues. V was clipped by 11 bases and J by 2 bases, with 16 bases between them. Germline V gives CDR1 MNHEY, CDR2 SVGAGI. The CDR3 spells CACYNRATYEQYF. CDR3 bases: TGTGCCTGCTACAACAGGGCGACCTACGAGCAGTACTTC.

The V call is TRBV24-1, the J call TRBJ2-6, with TRBD1 identical over 12 bases. CDR1 is KGHDR and CDR2 is SFDVKD in the germline V gene. This CDR3 has 18 amino acids. Trimming removed 5 bases from V and 4 bases from J; junction bases left unmatched: 8. CDR3 region: CATSGAGQGAPGANVLTF. CDR3 bases: TGTGCCACCAGTGGGGCGGGACAGGGGGCGCCGGGGGCCAACGTCCTGACTTTC.

The J gene is TRBJ2-1, the V gene TRBV30; unclear D gene. Per the germline V gene, CDR1 is GTSNPN and CDR2 is SVGIG (reference sequence). CDR3 length: 12 residues. Trimming left V 0 bases short and J 8 bases short, with 8 bases between. The CDR3 region has the DNA TGTGCCTGGAGTGTAATCGGAGATGAGCAGTTCTTC. Translation: CAWSVIGDEQFF.

The rearrangement joins TRBV28 to TRBJ1-1; a possible D gene is TRBD1 (5 bases). The CDR3 loop spans 13 amino acids. V was clipped by 6 bases and J by 1 base, with 9 bases between them. The V gene's germline CDR1 is MDHEN and CDR2 SYDVKM. The CDR3 nucleotides read TGTGCCAGCAGCCCTGGACAGAACACTGAAGCTTTCTTT. It codes for CASSPGQNTEAFF. The whole variable domain, remainder taken from reference TRBV28 and TRBJ1-1, is DVKVTQSSRYLVKRTGEKVFLECVQDMDHENMFWYRQDPGLGLRLIYFSYDVKMKEKGDIPEGYSVSREKKERFSLILESASTNQTSMYLCASSPGQNTEAFFGQGTRLTVV.

This clone has a single count. The J gene is TRBJ1-3, the V gene TRBV25-1; TRBD1 agrees at 7 bases. CDR1 is MGHDK, CDR2 SYGVNS, per germline. The CDR3 covers 17 residues. J gave up 4 bases and V 3 bases, and 12 bases lay outside the gene matches. CDR3 in DNA: TGTGCCAGCAGTGATGGGATAGGGGGCGAGGGAGGAAACACCATATATTTT. Its translation is CASSDGIGGEGGNTIYF.

V and J are TRBV27 and TRBJ2-3, with D possibly TRBD2 on 7 matching bases. There are 15 residues in the CDR3. Between the trimmed V and J ends, which lost 5 bases and 4 bases, there was a span of 16 bases. CDR1 is MNHEY and CDR2 is SMNVEV in the germline V gene (reference sequence). The CDR3 region has the DNA TGTGCCAGCAGTGAGGGGGAGGGCCGAGCAGATACGCAGTATTTT. This sequence encodes CASSEGEGRADTQYF.

This clone was counted a few times. The chain links TRBV20-1 to TRBJ2-3, with 14 bases lining up with TRBD2. Germline values: CDR1 DFQATT, CDR2 SNEGSKA (reference sequence). Trimming removed 3 bases from V and 9 bases from J; junction bases left unmatched: 11. The CDR3 covers 16 residues. The DNA for the CDR3 is TGCAGTGCTAGTGACGGGGGGACTAGCGGGAGTCAGACGCAGTATTTT. Protein product: CSASDGGTSGSQTQYF.

Remarks on this clone: The identical CDR3 is also encoded by other nucleotide sequences in the sample. The chain is built from TRBV3-1 (or the pseudogene TRBV3-2) and TRBJ2-3; maybe TRBD2 (6 bases). V lost 4 bases, J lost 1 base, and 6 bases lay in between. The germline CDR1 and CDR2 sequences are LGHDT and YNNKEL (reference sequence). This CDR3 is 13 amino acids long. This chain's CDR3 is CASSRGGTDTQYF. The CDR3 nucleotides are TGTGCCAGCAGCCGCGGGGGCACAGATACGCAGTATTTT.

The genes are TRBV5-1 and TRBJ1-1; D might be TRBD1 (5 bases). This CDR3 has 16 amino acids. V shed 1 base and J shed 0 bases, with 13 bases lying between them. Germline V CDR1 and CDR2: SGHRS, YFSETQ. The CDR3 sequence: CASSLSQGGMNTEAFF. The CDR3, as DNA: TGCGCCAGCAGCTTGAGTCAGGGAGGCATGAACACTGAAGCTTTCTTT. Full variable domain (missing parts from reference TRBV5-1 and TRBJ1-1): KAGVTQTPRYLIKTRGQQVTLSCSPISGHRSVSWYQQTPGQGLQFLFEYFSETQRNKGNFPGRFSGRQFSNSRSEMNVSTLELGDSALYLCASSLSQGGMNTEAFFGQGTRLTVV.

A few counts support this clone. The genes are TRBV27 and TRBJ2-7; 7 bases are shared with TRBD1. Germline CDR1 MNHEY, CDR2 SMNVEV (reference sequence). This CDR3 spans 15 amino acids. V was pared by 6 bases and J by 0 bases, with 8 bases of the junction left unmatched. CDR3 in amino acids: CASRTPTGNSYEQYF. The CDR3 nucleotides read TGTGCCAGCAGGACCCCGACAGGGAACTCCTACGAGCAGTACTTC.

The chain has TRBV28 and TRBJ2-7; TRBD1 might be the D (6 bases). Germline V gene lookup returns CDR1 MDHEN and CDR2 SYDVKM. Between the trimmed V and J ends, which lost 5 bases and 2 bases, there was a span of 13 bases. The CDR3 totals 14 residues. CDR3 coding DNA: TGTGCCAGCAGTGTCAGGGGAACCACCTACGAGCAGTACTTC. Protein product: CASSVRGTTYEQYF.

V usage is TRBV10-3 and J usage is TRBJ2-1; 8 nucleotides align to TRBD2. This CDR3 is built from 16 residues. Losses at the gene ends were 0 bases for V and 6 bases for J; bases not matched to a gene: 7. Germline values: CDR1 ENHRY, CDR2 SYGVKD. The CDR3 DNA is TGTGCCATCAGTGAGTCGGGGCCGGGACTAGGCAATGAGCAGTTCTTC. Protein product: CAISESGPGLGNEQFF.

This rearrangement joins TRBV27 to TRBJ2-7, with a weak D call TRBD2 (5 bases). Germline values: CDR1 MNHEY, CDR2 SMNVEV (reference sequence). This CDR3 is built from 15 residues. V gave up 3 bases and J gave up 3 bases, with 15 bases separating them. The CDR3 spells CASSLEGISVYEQYF. The DNA for the CDR3 is TGTGCCAGCAGTTTGGAAGGGATTAGCGTCTACGAGCAGTACTTC.

The V gene is TRBV5-5, the J gene TRBJ1-5; a weak D match, TRBD1 (5 bases). This CDR3 contains 14 residues. CDR1 SGHKS and CDR2 YYEKEE come from the germline V gene (reference sequence). Trimming left V 0 bases short and J 6 bases short, with 10 bases between. CDR3 protein: CASSLAQGGQPQHF. The CDR3 DNA is TGTGCCAGCAGCTTGGCCCAGGGCGGTCAGCCCCAGCATTTT.

The V gene is TRBV19, the J gene TRBJ1-1, with TRBD1 matching 7 bases. Germline V CDR1 and CDR2: LNHDA, SQIVND (reference sequence). V shed 5 bases, J shed 3 bases, and the junction held 9 bases outside the gene matches. The length of the CDR3 is 15 residues. The CDR3 region has the DNA TGTGCCAGTAGTTATACAGGGGCCTGGGACACTGAAGCTTTCTTT. It specifies CASSYTGAWDTEAFF. Full variable domain (outside the CDR3, taken from reference TRBV19 and TRBJ1-1): DGGITQSPKYLFRKEGQNVTLSCEQNLNHDAMYWYRQDPGQGLRLIYYSQIVNDFQKGDIAEGYSVSREKKESFPLTVTSAQKNPTAFYLCASSYTGAWDTEAFFGQGTRLTVV.

This clone has just one count. The gene calls are TRBV7-9 and TRBJ2-1; 8 bases match TRBD2. The CDR3 covers 16 residues. Germline loops: CDR1 SEHNR, CDR2 FQNEAQ (reference sequence). J lost 4 bases, V lost 5 bases, and 10 bases had no gene match. CDR3 nucleotide sequence: TGTGCCAGCAGCCCCATTCCGGCTAGCGGGTACAATGAGCAGTTCTTC. Its translation is CASSPIPASGYNEQFF.

This chain joins TRBV4-3 and TRBJ1-1; TRBD1 might be the D (6 bases). CDR3 size: 14 residues. Trimming stripped 3 bases from V and 5 bases from J, with 13 bases between. Germline loops: CDR1 LGHNA, CDR2 YSLEER. CDR3 sequence reads: CASSQFRGGTEAFF. The CDR3 bases are TGCGCCAGCAGCCAGTTCAGGGGTGGGACTGAAGCTTTCTTT.

This clone has only one observation. The chain uses TRBV11-2 and TRBJ2-1; TRBD2 might be the D (6 bases). V lost 1 base and J 9 bases, leaving 22 bases between the germline ends. CDR3 length: 17 residues. Per germline, CDR1 SGHAT and CDR2 FQNNGV. The DNA for the CDR3 is TGTGCCAGCAGCTTAGCGCCCGACGGGCAGGGAGGCACTGAGCAGTTCTTC. Protein product: CASSLAPDGQGGTEQFF.

This clone was recorded a few times. The V call is TRBV28, the J call TRBJ1-2; D gene unclear. The CDR3 loop spans 11 amino acids. Germline V gives CDR1 MDHEN, CDR2 SYDVKM. V was clipped by 6 bases and J by 8 bases, with 10 bases between them. The CDR3 nucleotides are TGTGCCAGCAGGCGAGGGTACGGCTACACCTTC. Amino acid sequence: CASRRGYGYTF.

The chain combines TRBV3-1 (or the pseudogene TRBV3-2) with TRBJ2-1, with 14 bases fitting TRBD2. The length of the CDR3 is 15 residues. V was clipped by 4 bases and J by 10 bases; unmatched bases: 6. CDR1 is LGHDT, CDR2 YNNKEL, per germline (reference sequence). CDR3 nucleotide sequence: TGTGCCAGCAGCCTGGGGACTAGCGGGAGCCGGGAGCAGTTCTTC. Translation gives CASSLGTSGSREQFF.

The chain is built from TRBV4-1 and TRBJ2-7; TRBD1 agrees at 9 bases. Germline values: CDR1 MGHRA, CDR2 YSYEKL. With V trimmed by 3 bases and J by 0 bases, 0 bases remained unmatched. The CDR3 totals 14 residues. The CDR3 spells CASSQTGGSYEQYF. CDR3 bases: TGCGCCAGCAGCCAGACAGGGGGCTCCTACGAGCAGTACTTC.